These 17 T cell receptor beta chains share one sample of origin, sequenced in a study of T cells expressing NK-cell markers. Using the 5' RACE reads, TCRdb records one entry per CDR3 protein without DNA. Its table lists 500,000 to 600,000 distinct CDR3 sequences. Sequencing input: blood T cells: a sorted CD56 or NKG2C T cell subset, CD4+ or CD8+ T cells, or bulk PBMC T cells (not recorded which). The receptors here all came from a man aged 18 to 30 in good health.

This rearrangement joins TRBV24-1 to TRBJ2-5; TCRdb gives TRBD1 as the D gene, but with no DNA this cannot be confirmed. The CDR3 sequence is 14 residues long. CDR1 and CDR2 from the germline V gene are KGHDR and SFDVKD. CDR3 region: CATSERDIQETQYF.

This chain uses TRBV12-3 or TRBV12-4 with TRBJ2-7; absent DNA, TCRdb's TRBD2 call cannot be checked. The CDR3 covers 18 residues. The CDR3 protein is CASSPPVSGRKSGSEQYF.

This rearrangement joins TRBV25-1 to TRBJ2-5; the D gene TCRdb calls, TRBD2, cannot be checked with no DNA. The germline V gene has CDR1 MGHDK and CDR2 SYGVNS. This CDR3 is 15 amino acids long. The CDR3 loop is CASSETTSRKETQYF.

The chain recombines TRBV12-3 or TRBV12-4 with TRBJ2-2. The CDR3 runs to 12 residues. CDR3 amino acids: CASSLYTGELFF.

This rearrangement joins TRBV28 to TRBJ2-1; the D call of TRBD1 rests on TCRdb alone, since no DNA is present to check it. Per germline, CDR1 MDHEN and CDR2 SYDVKM. The CDR3 sequence is 14 residues long. CDR3 sequence: CASREGTGGNEQFF. The full variable domain, in which reference TRBV28 and TRBJ2-1 provide the parts outside the CDR3, is DVKVTQSSRYLVKRTGEKVFLECVQDMDHENMFWYRQDPGLGLRLIYFSYDVKMKEKGDIPEGYSVSREKKERFSLILESASTNQTSMYLCASREGTGGNEQFFGPGTRLTVL.

This chain links TRBV5-1 with TRBJ1-2; without DNA, the TCRdb call of TRBD1 cannot be checked. The CDR3 is made up of 16 amino acids. The germline V gene has CDR1 SGHRS and CDR2 YFSETQ. The CDR3 sequence: CASSPPRTGGSYGYTF.

The genes are TRBV7-9 and TRBJ2-1; TCRdb outputs TRBD1, but without DNA this stays unchecked. CDR1 is SEHNR, CDR2 FQNEAQ, per germline (reference sequence). CDR3 length: 13 residues. CDR3 amino acids: CASSFQGAGEQFF.

CDR3 amino acids: CASSPEGSIRGDTQYF. The chain uses TRBV7-9 and TRBJ2-3; TCRdb designates TRBD1, a call that cannot be tested without DNA. The CDR3 is made up of 16 amino acids. Germline CDR1 and CDR2: SEHNR and FQNEAQ (reference sequence).

The CDR3 here is CATRLAGDTDTQYF. This sequence joins TRBV10-3 and TRBJ2-3; lacking DNA, the TRBD2 call made by TCRdb goes unchecked. The CDR3 runs to 14 residues. The germline CDR1 and CDR2 sequences are ENHRY and SYGVKD.

The chain is built from TRBV14 and TRBJ2-1; TCRdb's D call of TRBD2 is untestable without DNA. The CDR3 covers 16 residues. Germline V gene data show CDR1 as SGHDN and CDR2 as FVKESK. CDR3 region: CASSQSLAGPRDEQFF.

The rearrangement joins TRBV4-3 to TRBJ2-4; the D gene TCRdb calls, TRBD1, cannot be checked with no DNA. The CDR3 spans 14 residues. Germline V lookup: CDR1 LGHNA, CDR2 YSLEER. The chain's CDR3 is CASSRTGIENIQYF.

V gene TRBV6-2 or TRBV6-3 combines with J gene TRBJ1-2; there is no DNA to check the TCRdb D call of TRBD1. CDR1 MNHEY and CDR2 SVGEGT come from the germline V gene. The CDR3 is 17 residues long. The CDR3 here is CASSYRTGGQPGYGYTF.

The chain uses TRBV10-3 and TRBJ2-5; TCRdb outputs TRBD2, but without DNA this stays unchecked. Germline V gene lookup returns CDR1 ENHRY and CDR2 SYGVKD. This CDR3 is built from 15 residues. The CDR3 sequence is CAIRMSGSVGETQYF.

J is TRBJ1-2 and V is TRBV15. Looked up from germline, CDR1 is LNHNV and CDR2 is YYDKDF (reference sequence). This CDR3 comprises 13 residues. CDR3 amino acids: CATSSGMNYGYTF. Full variable domain (remainder filled in from reference TRBV15 and TRBJ1-2): DAMVIQNPRYQVTQFGKPVTLSCSQTLNHNVMYWYQQKSSQAPKLLFHYYDKDFNNEADTPDNFQSRRPNTSFCFLDIRSPGLGDTAMYLCATSSGMNYGYTFGSGTRLTVV.

The J gene is TRBJ1-5, the V gene TRBV6-5; the D gene TCRdb calls, TRBD1, cannot be checked with no DNA. The CDR3 is made up of 17 amino acids. Germline V gives CDR1 MNHEY, CDR2 SVGAGI. The CDR3 loop is CASSYALPGTQNQPQHF.

The chain links TRBV20-1 to TRBJ2-1; checking the TCRdb D call of TRBD1 is not possible without DNA. Germline V CDR1 and CDR2: DFQATT, SNEGSKA (reference sequence). The CDR3 loop spans 16 amino acids. The CDR3 sequence: CSATRPAGQGRNEQFF.

The CDR3 region is CSASTGGTDTQYF. The chain is built from TRBV20-1 and TRBJ2-3; TCRdb calls TRBD1, which cannot be checked without DNA. The germline V gene has CDR1 DFQATT and CDR2 SNEGSKA (reference sequence). This CDR3 spans 13 amino acids.